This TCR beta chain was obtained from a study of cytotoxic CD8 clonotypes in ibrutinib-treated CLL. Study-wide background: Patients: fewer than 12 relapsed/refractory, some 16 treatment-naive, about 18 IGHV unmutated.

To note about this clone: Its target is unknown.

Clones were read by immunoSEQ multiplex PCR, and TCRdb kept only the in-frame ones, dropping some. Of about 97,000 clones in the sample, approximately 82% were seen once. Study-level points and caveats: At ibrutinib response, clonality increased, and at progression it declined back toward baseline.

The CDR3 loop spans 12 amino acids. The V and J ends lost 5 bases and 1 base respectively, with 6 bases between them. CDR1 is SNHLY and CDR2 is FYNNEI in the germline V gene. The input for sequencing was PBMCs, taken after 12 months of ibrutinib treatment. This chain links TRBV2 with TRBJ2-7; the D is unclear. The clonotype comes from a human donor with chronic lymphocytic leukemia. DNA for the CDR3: TGTGCCAGCAGTACGGCTTCCTACGAGCAGTACTTC. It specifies CASSTASYEQYF.